These 31 T cell receptor beta chains originate from one sample sequenced in a study of neurological immune-mediated disorders. Using its own MiXCR run on the 5' RACE reads, TCRdb lists one record per CDR3 protein. The profile covers 65,000 to 85,000 distinct CDR3 sequences, with 3.2% appearing a single time and around 5.5% taken by the ten largest. Material for sequencing was PBMCs. These receptors were obtained from a woman aged 45-59 years with multiple sclerosis.

At least ten counts were recorded for this clonotype. The rearrangement uses TRBV5-1 and TRBJ2-3, with 12 bases fitting TRBD2. Losses at the gene ends were 4 bases for V and 9 bases for J; bases not matched to a gene: 12. CDR3 length equals 16 residues. Germline values: CDR1 SGHRS, CDR2 YFSETQ. In DNA, the CDR3 is TGCGCCAGCAGCCCAAGGACTAGCGGGGCCCGAGGGACGCAGTATTTT. Protein sequence: CASSPRTSGARGTQYF.

This clonotype was counted many times. The chain uses TRBV6-5 and TRBJ1-2, with D tentatively TRBD1 (5 bases). CDR3 length equals 14 residues. V was pared by 0 bases and J by 3 bases, with 8 bases between. CDR1 MNHEY and CDR2 SVGAGI come from the germline V gene. The CDR3 DNA follows: TGTGCCAGCAGTTACTCGGGGGTTGACTATGGCTACACCTTC. Protein product: CASSYSGVDYGYTF.

This clonotype came up many times. In DNA form, the CDR3 reads TGCAGTGCTAGATACCCGGAGAGAGAGACCCAGTACTTC. It codes for CSARYPERETQYF. The rearrangement joins TRBV20-1 to TRBJ2-5; D gene uncertain. Deletions cut 2 bases from V and 4 bases from J, with 11 bases between. The CDR3 is 13 amino acids. From germline, CDR1 is DFQATT and CDR2 SNEGSKA (reference sequence).

This clonotype has at least ten counts. The chain carries TRBV15 and TRBJ1-1; 7 nucleotides align to TRBD1. The CDR3 has 16 residues. Germline loops: CDR1 LNHNV, CDR2 YYDKDF (reference sequence). The trim removed 1 base at V and 3 bases at J, leaving 8 bases unmatched. The CDR3 here is CATSRGPGGLDTEAFF. The DNA for the CDR3 is TGTGCCACCAGCAGAGGGCCAGGGGGATTGGACACTGAAGCTTTCTTT.

In this sample, this clonotype turned up many times. This rearrangement joins TRBV7-2 to TRBJ1-2; D remains ambiguous. Trimming removed 1 base from V and 0 bases from J, with 9 bases in between. The germline V gene has CDR1 SGHTA and CDR2 FQGNSA. This CDR3 region has 15 residues. This chain's CDR3 is CASSLVWQSNYGYTF. In nucleotides, the CDR3 is TGTGCCAGCAGCTTAGTTTGGCAGTCTAACTATGGCTACACCTTC.

This clonotype was seen at least ten times. The V and J genes are TRBV27 and TRBJ1-4; tentative D call: TRBD1 (5 bases). The V gene lost 0 bases and the J gene lost 8 bases, with 7 bases spanning the gap. Germline V gives CDR1 MNHEY, CDR2 SMNVEV (reference sequence). The CDR3 sequence is 13 residues long. In nucleotides, the CDR3 is TGTGCCAGCAGTTTATCGTACAGGGAAAAACTGTTTTTT. Its protein product is CASSLSYREKLFF.

This clonotype was found many times. The gene calls are TRBV6-5 and TRBJ2-5; no firm D call. CDR3 length: 14 amino acids. V was shortened by 4 bases and J by 1 base, with 10 bases between the two germline ends. Germline V CDR1 and CDR2: MNHEY, SVGAGI. DNA for the CDR3: TGTGCCAGCAGTTTAAATCGACCCCAAGAGACCCAGTACTTC. Amino acid sequence: CASSLNRPQETQYF.

This clonotype was observed many times. The chain recombines TRBV20-1 with TRBJ2-7, with D hard to call. This CDR3 has 14 residues. The V gene lost 3 bases and the J gene lost 3 bases, with 15 bases spanning the gap. The germline CDR1 and CDR2 sequences are DFQATT and SNEGSKA (reference sequence). CDR3 bases: TGCAGTGCTAGTCCCGAACCCTCAGTCTACGAGCAGTACTTC. Amino acids: CSASPEPSVYEQYF.

This clonotype came up many times. The rearrangement uses TRBV10-3 and TRBJ2-7; D possibly corresponds to TRBD2 (6 bases). This CDR3 has 13 amino acids. Trimming shortened V by 4 bases and J by 6 bases, and 13 bases separated the two germline ends. Germline CDR1 ENHRY, CDR2 SYGVKD. The CDR3 DNA reads as TGTGCCATCAGTGGTCGACTAGATCGCGAGCAGTACTTC. It specifies CAISGRLDREQYF.

The rearrangement links TRBV6-2 or TRBV6-3 to TRBJ2-3; TRBD2 matches at 7 bases. Germline CDR1 is MNHEY and CDR2 is SVGEGT. This CDR3 has 14 amino acids. After removal of 7 bases from V and 0 bases from J, the junction contained 4 bases not matched to a gene. The CDR3 loop is CASNGGRSTDTQYF. The CDR3 DNA sequence: TGTGCCAGCAATGGCGGGAGAAGCACAGATACGCAGTATTTT.

This clonotype appeared many times. The chain links TRBV4-1 to TRBJ2-1; 10 bases are a match to TRBD2. Germline V gene sequence: CDR1 MGHRA, CDR2 YSYEKL. CDR3 length: 20 residues. Trimming at V came to 3 bases and at J to 0 bases, leaving 14 bases not matched to a gene. CDR3 in amino acids: CASSHAGTSVLLSSYNEQFF. The CDR3 region has the DNA TGCGCCAGCAGCCACGCCGGGACTAGCGTTCTTCTTAGCTCCTACAATGAGCAGTTCTTC.

In this sample, this clonotype turned up many times. This chain links TRBV3-1 with TRBJ2-3; TRBD2 is a possible D gene (7 bases). V dropped 0 bases and J dropped 2 bases, with 15 bases sitting between them. The CDR3 has 17 amino acids. Germline CDR1 and CDR2: LGHDT and YNNKEL (reference sequence). CDR3 residues: CASSQDWRGPDTDTQYF. CDR3 nucleotides: TGTGCCAGCAGCCAAGATTGGCGGGGGCCTGACACAGATACGCAGTATTTT.

Many counts were recorded for this clonotype. V is TRBV20-1 and J is TRBJ2-7; the D gene is possibly TRBD1 (6 bases). Germline CDR1 reads DFQATT; CDR2 reads SNEGSKA (reference sequence). The CDR3 spans 13 residues. V lost 3 bases and J lost 8, with 17 bases in between. CDR3 coding DNA: TGCAGTGCTAGGGTTTACAGGGCCGAGAAGCAGTACTTC. Translated, it gives CSARVYRAEKQYF.

This clonotype was picked up many times. This chain links TRBV28 with TRBJ2-1, with 10 positions matching TRBD2. Trimming cost V 8 bases and J 1 base; bases outside gene matches: 2. The length of the CDR3 is 14 residues. Germline lookup yields CDR1 MDHEN and CDR2 SYDVKM. CDR3 in amino acids: CASSTSGSYNEQFF. Written as DNA, the CDR3 is TGTGCCAGCTCGACTAGCGGGTCCTACAATGAGCAGTTCTTC.

Many counts were recorded for this clonotype. The chain is built from TRBV6-1 and TRBJ2-3, with 8 bases fitting TRBD2. Looked up from germline, CDR1 is MNHNS and CDR2 is SASEGT. Losses at the gene ends were 4 bases for V and 3 bases for J; bases not matched to a gene: 9. The length of the CDR3 is 16 residues. The DNA of the CDR3 is TGTGCCAGCAGTGTCCTCCGGGGGGGCAGTACAGATACGCAGTATTTT. Translation: CASSVLRGGSTDTQYF.

Many counts were recorded for this clonotype. The chain employs TRBV6-5 and TRBJ2-7; D may be TRBD1 (6 bases). The length of the CDR3 is 13 residues. The V end was cut by 6 bases, the J end by 2 bases, with 11 bases between. From germline, CDR1 is MNHEY and CDR2 SVGAGI. CDR3 bases: TGTGCCAGCAGCCGACAGGCTACCTACGAGCAGTACTTC. Residues: CASSRQATYEQYF.

This clonotype was found many times. The chain links TRBV20-1 to TRBJ1-2; a possible D gene is TRBD1 (6 bases). Trimming stripped 2 bases from V and 3 bases from J, with 22 bases between. Germline CDR1 and CDR2: DFQATT and SNEGSKA (reference sequence). The length of the CDR3 is 17 residues. The CDR3, as DNA: TGCAGTGCTAGACTACCCGGGAGGGGGACGCTTGACTATGGCTACACCTTC. As protein: CSARLPGRGTLDYGYTF.

This clonotype was detected ten times or more. This sequence joins TRBV24-1 and TRBJ2-5; the D is unclear. The germline gives CDR1 KGHDR, CDR2 SFDVKD. This CDR3 is 15 amino acids long. Trimming removed 4 bases from V and 5 bases from J, with 16 bases in between. As DNA, the CDR3 is TGTGCCACCAGTGAACCAGGAAGAGTGGAGGAGACCCAGTACTTC. It specifies CATSEPGRVEETQYF.

This clonotype has at least ten counts. The chain links TRBV7-2 to TRBJ2-7; D is uncertain. The V end was cut by 4 bases, the J end by 6 bases, with 13 bases between. Per germline, CDR1 SGHTA and CDR2 FQGNSA. CDR3 size: 13 residues. The DNA for the CDR3 is TGTGCCAGCAGCTACACCTTAGCTGGCGAGCAGTACTTC. Translated: CASSYTLAGEQYF. Supplemented by reference TRBV7-2 and TRBJ2-7, the full variable domain reads GAGVSQSPSNKVTEKGKDVELRCDPISGHTALYWYRQSLGQGLEFLIYFQGNSAPDKSGLPSDRFSAERTGGSVSTLTIQRTQQEDSAVYLCASSYTLAGEQYFGPGTRLTVT.

This clonotype was seen a few times. Likely a read error: the CDR3 ends without its conserved phenylalanine or tryptophan. The chain couples TRBV12-3 or TRBV12-4 to TRBJ2-5; perhaps TRBD1 as D (5 bases). The CDR3 loop spans 14 amino acids. V lost 3 bases and J lost 0, with 8 bases in between. The CDR3 spells CASSLGPNQETQYC. CDR3 bases: TGTGCCAGCAGTTTGGGGCCCAACCAAGAGACCCAGTACTGC.

This clonotype has at least ten counts. The CDR3 DNA sequence: TGCAGTGCTAGAGCAGGGACTAATGAAAAACTGTTTTTT. Its protein product is CSARAGTNEKLFF. The chain is built from TRBV20-1 and TRBJ1-4; perhaps TRBD1 as D (5 bases). Trimming removed 1 base at V and 2 bases at J, with 5 bases between. Looked up from germline, CDR1 is DFQATT and CDR2 is SNEGSKA (reference sequence). There are 13 residues in the CDR3.

This clonotype appeared many times. V is TRBV7-2 and J is TRBJ2-1, with D possibly matching TRBD1 (6 bases). V was clipped by 4 bases and J by 6 bases, with 13 bases between them. The CDR3 has 14 residues. The V gene's germline CDR1 is SGHTA and CDR2 FQGNSA. The chain's CDR3 is CASSYPQGSNEQFF. The CDR3 DNA follows: TGTGCCAGCAGCTACCCTCAGGGGAGCAATGAGCAGTTCTTC.

This clonotype has ten or more counts. The chain recombines TRBV7-2 with TRBJ2-5, with 10 positions matching TRBD2. This CDR3 contains 16 residues. Germline loops: CDR1 SGHTA, CDR2 FQGNSA. The V segment lost 5 bases and the J segment 5 bases; nucleotides outside the gene matches: 11. This CDR3 reads CASSVSSGGARETQYF. CDR3 in DNA: TGTGCCAGCAGCGTCAGCAGCGGGGGGGCCCGTGAGACCCAGTACTTC. Looking up the rest from reference TRBV7-2 and TRBJ2-5 gives the full variable domain: GAGVSQSPSNKVTEKGKDVELRCDPISGHTALYWYRQSLGQGLEFLIYFQGNSAPDKSGLPSDRFSAERTGGSVSTLTIQRTQQEDSAVYLCASSVSSGGARETQYFGPGTRLLVL.

This clonotype was seen ten or more times. The rearrangement uses TRBV6-2 or TRBV6-3 and TRBJ2-3; D unresolved. The CDR3 consists of 15 residues. Deletions cut 2 bases from V and 3 bases from J, with 12 bases between. Germline V gives CDR1 MNHEY, CDR2 SVGEGT. The CDR3 bases are TGTGCCAGCAGTTACCCCAGGTCCAGTACAGATACGCAGTATTTT. It specifies CASSYPRSSTDTQYF.

This clonotype appeared many times. The V call is TRBV20-1, the J call TRBJ2-1, with D possibly TRBD1 on 7 matching bases. The germline V gene has CDR1 DFQATT and CDR2 SNEGSKA (reference sequence). Trimming removed 3 bases from V and 9 bases from J, with 27 bases in between. The CDR3 covers 17 residues. The CDR3 nucleotides are TGCAGTGCTAGGCAGGCAGGGGGGCACAACACCCTCAGTGAGCAGTTCTTC. Translating gives CSARQAGGHNTLSEQFF.

This clonotype was seen ten or more times. The gene calls are TRBV29-1 and TRBJ2-5; 8 nucleotides match TRBD1. Germline-derived CDR1 and CDR2 are SQVTM and ANQGSEA. CDR3 length equals 16 residues. J was trimmed by 3 bases and V by 1 base; bases with no gene match: 10. The CDR3 loop is CSVEGQNDRGKETQYF. The CDR3 region has the DNA TGCAGCGTTGAAGGCCAAAACGACAGGGGAAAAGAGACCCAGTACTTC.

In its sample, this clonotype was seen many times. The rearrangement joins TRBV11-2 to TRBJ1-1; D remains unclear. Trimming removed 0 bases from V and 10 bases from J, with 15 bases in between. The CDR3 covers 14 residues. The germline V gene has CDR1 SGHAT and CDR2 FQNNGV. The CDR3 nucleotides read TGTGCCAGCAGCTTAGATCCGCGTTCTGTAGGAGCTTTCTTT. Translating gives CASSLDPRSVGAFF.

In its sample, this clonotype was seen many times. The chain is built from TRBV5-1 and TRBJ1-1; TRBD1 agrees at 9 bases. J was trimmed by 4 bases and V by 3 bases; bases with no gene match: 1. The CDR3 runs 13 residues. CDR1 SGHRS and CDR2 YFSETQ come from the germline V gene. As DNA, the CDR3 is TGCGCCAGCAGCTGGGGACAGGGCACTGAAGCTTTCTTT. Protein product: CASSWGQGTEAFF.

This clonotype was seen at least ten times. The gene calls are TRBV15 and TRBJ1-1; D is perhaps TRBD1 (6 bases). CDR3 length: 18 amino acids. Trimming took off 0 bases at V and 7 bases at J, with 24 bases between the two ends. Per germline, CDR1 LNHNV and CDR2 YYDKDF (reference sequence). In DNA form, the CDR3 reads TGTGCCACCAGCAGAGAACTTCCAGGGGTTGTAGTTTACAGTGAAGCTTTCTTT. It specifies CATSRELPGVVVYSEAFF.

This clonotype was counted many times. The rearrangement joins TRBV7-9 to TRBJ2-1; no clear D. Trimming cost V 7 bases and J 6 bases, with 4 bases left between them. CDR1 and CDR2 (germline): SEHNR, FQNEAQ (reference sequence). The CDR3 contains 10 residues. CDR3 loop: CASNPNEQFF. The CDR3 DNA sequence: TGTGCCAGCAACCCCAATGAGCAGTTCTTC.

This clonotype was seen repeatedly, ten times or more. This chain joins TRBV9 and TRBJ2-3, with a possible D match to TRBD2 (7 bases). The CDR3 totals 18 residues. Germline values: CDR1 SGDLS, CDR2 YYNGEE. Trimming removed 3 bases at V and 0 bases at J, with 20 bases between. CDR3 in amino acids: CASSAPVVGGASTDTQYF. For the CDR3, the DNA is TGTGCCAGCAGCGCGCCTGTGGTGGGGGGGGCTAGCACAGATACGCAGTATTTT.